This note documents a single TCR beta chain sequence. The antigen is unknown. Reverse transcribing all isolated RNA meant expressed TCRB transcripts were sequenced. Produced via immunoSEQ multiplex PCR; TCRdb's table is partial and in-frame only. The sample has some 900,000 clones, 17% seen once. The data derive from a study of beta chain features in type 1 diabetes. About the research overall: Cells sorted and examined across all samples totaled 85 million to 130 million. Regarding the study as a whole: In all four CD4+ subsets, TCRB CDR3 length was significantly, moderately reduced in type 1 diabetes.

Germline V gives CDR1 SNHLY, CDR2 FYNNEI. Trimming at V came to 5 bases and at J to 2 bases, leaving 2 bases not matched to a gene. The CDR3 sequence is 13 residues long. The J gene is TRBJ2-7, the V gene TRBV2; 8 bases align to TRBD1. This clonotype was sampled from a woman in her late teens or twenties in good health. Sequencing was done on a sample of naive CD4+ T cells from blood. DNA for the CDR3: TGTGCCAGCAGTCAACAGGGGGCCTACGAGCAGTACTTC. It translates to CASSQQGAYEQYF.